This T cell receptor beta chain derives from a study of T cell responses to AZD1222 COVID-19 vaccine. Only a few counts were recorded for this clone. Antigen specificity is unknown. General study findings and limits: Seropositive AZD1222 recipients at baseline numbered only 6 or 7. With two AZD1222 doses given, Spike-specific TCR breadth and depth both rose. Only after the peak T cell response were repertoires sampled. Donors were mostly white British, more females; clonal diversity possibly underestimated.

Produced via immunoSEQ multiplex PCR; TCRdb's table is partial and in-frame only. The sample yields approximately 60,000 clones, roughly 90% seen once. CDR3 length equals 15 residues. V lost 0 bases, J lost 4 bases, and 12 bases lay in between. Per germline, CDR1 LGHNA and CDR2 YSLEER. Sequenced here: peripheral blood, sampled 28 days after the second AZD1222 dose. The chain carries TRBV4-3 and TRBJ1-2, with a weak D call TRBD1 (5 bases). This receptor was identified in an adult who received the AZD1222 COVID-19 vaccine. The CDR3 DNA sequence: TGCGCCAGCAGCCAAGATAGAACGGGACTCTATGGCTACACCTTC. Encoded protein: CASSQDRTGLYGYTF.